This T cell receptor (beta chain) came from a study of blood T cell repertoires in COVID-19. Profiled with immunoSEQ multiplex PCR; TCRdb holds only in-frame clones, not every one. The sample gives 220,000 or so clones, 80% of which show up once; approximately 6% is in the top ten. Germline-derived CDR1 and CDR2 are SGDLS and YYNGEE. The J segment lost 3 bases and the V segment lost 7 bases, leaving 10 bases of the junction unmatched. The CDR3 totals 14 residues. The gene calls are TRBV9 and TRBJ2-7; 7 bases fit TRBD2. This sequence originates from a woman between 65 and 79 years old with acute or convalescent COVID-19. Sequencing was carried out using peripheral blood. CDR3 coding DNA: TGTGCCAGCTCCGCCGCCCCGGGGGGCTACGAGCAGTACTTC. It translates to CASSAAPGGYEQYF.